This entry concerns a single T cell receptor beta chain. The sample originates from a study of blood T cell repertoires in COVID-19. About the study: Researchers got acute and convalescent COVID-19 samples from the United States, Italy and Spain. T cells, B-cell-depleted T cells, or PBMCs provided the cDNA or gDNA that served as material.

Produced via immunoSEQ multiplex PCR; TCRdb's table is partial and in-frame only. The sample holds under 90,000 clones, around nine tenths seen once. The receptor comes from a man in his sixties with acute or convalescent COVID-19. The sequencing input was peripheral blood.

The CDR3 region has the DNA TGTGCCAGCGGCTCAGGGGTCTTAACTTCCTACGAGCAGTACTTC. Translating gives CASGSGVLTSYEQYF. The chain links TRBV7-2 to TRBJ2-7; maybe TRBD1 (6 bases). Trimming took off 8 bases at V and 1 base at J, with 18 bases between the two ends. The CDR3 covers 15 residues. Germline CDR1 and CDR2: SGHTA and FQGNSA.